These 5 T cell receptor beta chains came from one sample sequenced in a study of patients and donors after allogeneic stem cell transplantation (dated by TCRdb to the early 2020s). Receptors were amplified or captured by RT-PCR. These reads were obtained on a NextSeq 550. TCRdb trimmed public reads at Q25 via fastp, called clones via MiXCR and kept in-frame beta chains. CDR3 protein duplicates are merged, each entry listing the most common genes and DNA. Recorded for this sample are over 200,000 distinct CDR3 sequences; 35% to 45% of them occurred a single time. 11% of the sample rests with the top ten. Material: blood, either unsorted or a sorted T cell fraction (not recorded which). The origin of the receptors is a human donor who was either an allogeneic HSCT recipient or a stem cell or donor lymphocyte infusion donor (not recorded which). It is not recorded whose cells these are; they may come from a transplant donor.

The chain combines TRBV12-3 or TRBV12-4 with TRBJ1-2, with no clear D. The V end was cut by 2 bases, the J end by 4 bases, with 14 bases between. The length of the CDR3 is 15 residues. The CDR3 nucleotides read TGTGCCAGCAGTTTAAGTGGTATATGGATCTATGGCTACACCTTC. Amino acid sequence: CASSLSGIWIYGYTF.

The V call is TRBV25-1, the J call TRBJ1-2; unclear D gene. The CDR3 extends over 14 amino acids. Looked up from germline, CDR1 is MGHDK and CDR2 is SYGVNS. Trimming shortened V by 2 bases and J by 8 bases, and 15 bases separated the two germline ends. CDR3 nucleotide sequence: TGTGCCAGCAGTGAACTAGGACGGACTTACGGCTACACCTTC. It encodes CASSELGRTYGYTF.

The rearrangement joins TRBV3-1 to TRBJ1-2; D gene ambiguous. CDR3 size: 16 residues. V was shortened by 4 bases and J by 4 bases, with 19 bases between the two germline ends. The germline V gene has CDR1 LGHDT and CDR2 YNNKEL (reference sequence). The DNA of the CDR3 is TGTGCCAGCAGCCCGCAGAGGGCAGTCAGCAGCTATGGCTACACCTTC. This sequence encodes CASSPQRAVSSYGYTF.

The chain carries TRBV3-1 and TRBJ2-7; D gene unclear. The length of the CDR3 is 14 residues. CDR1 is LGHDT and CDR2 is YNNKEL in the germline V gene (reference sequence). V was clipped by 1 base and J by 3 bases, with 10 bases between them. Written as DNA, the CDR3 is TGTGCCAGCAGCCAAGGCGGAGACCTCTACGAGCAGTACTTC. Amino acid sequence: CASSQGGDLYEQYF.

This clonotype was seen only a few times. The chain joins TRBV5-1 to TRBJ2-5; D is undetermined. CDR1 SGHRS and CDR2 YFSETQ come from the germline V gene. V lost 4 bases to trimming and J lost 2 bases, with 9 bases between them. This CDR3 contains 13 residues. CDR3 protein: CASSPSLQETQYF. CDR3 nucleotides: TGCGCCAGCAGCCCCTCTCTACAAGAGACCCAGTACTTC.